This T cell receptor beta chain was captured by sequencing in a study of liver allograft versus peripheral blood T cells. Overall study: Transplanted-liver T cell receptor repertoires were compared with recipients' peripheral blood repertoires.

V lost 2 bases, J lost 4 bases, and 15 bases stayed unmatched. The germline gives CDR1 SGHTA, CDR2 FQGNSA. This CDR3 region has 19 residues. General observations from the study: Liver allograft T cell receptor repertoires were reported to differ from peripheral blood repertoires.

This clonotype was seen only a few times. What it binds is unknown. One entry per CDR3 protein, called by TCRdb with MiXCR from the reads. The repertoire holds about 13,000 distinct CDR3 sequences, around 18% seen once, with 1.5% to 2.5% in the top ten. The TCR originated in a human patient who had a liver transplant. Some T cells may have originated in the graft donor. V and J are TRBV7-2 and TRBJ2-2; 8 nucleotides match TRBD1. The CDR3 loop reads CASSLPTRRRTGTTGELFF. The CDR3, as DNA: TGTGCCAGCAGCTTACCCACTCGCCGGAGGACAGGGACCACCGGGGAGCTGTTTTTT.